The 9 T cell receptor beta chains below come from one sample, sequenced in a study of regulatory and conventional T cells in RAG deficiency. The sorted conventional CD4+ T cells were CD25-low and CD127-high, with genomic DNA sequenced. Profiling relied on immunoSEQ multiplex PCR, and the TCRdb table lists in-frame clones only, not all of them. The sample has some 2,500 clones, approximately 84% seen once; the top ten hold 4.8%. The sequenced material came from CD4+ effector T cells sorted from blood. The source of these receptors is a human donor with RAG deficiency presenting as severe combined immunodeficiency.

The chain uses TRBV9 and TRBJ1-2, with D hard to call. Germline assignment: CDR1 SGDLS and CDR2 YYNGEE. CDR3 length equals 13 residues. Trimming cost V 2 bases and J 5 bases, with 10 bases left between them. In nucleotides, the CDR3 is TGTGCCAGCAGCGTCCGATCGTCTTATGGCTACACCTTC. It codes for CASSVRSSYGYTF.

The chain is built from TRBV10-3 and TRBJ1-1; TRBD1 aligns across 7 bases. Germline values: CDR1 ENHRY, CDR2 SYGVKD. The CDR3 sequence is 18 residues long. The V and J ends lost 2 bases and 3 bases, in that order; junction bases with no gene match: 15. CDR3 in DNA: TGTGCCATCAGTGAGACGATCTCAACAGGGGAGGTTGACACTGAAGCTTTCTTT. Its translation is CAISETISTGEVDTEAFF.

The chain carries TRBV7-6 and TRBJ1-1; no reliable D call. Trimming stripped 1 base from V and 1 base from J, with 4 bases between. The CDR3 runs 13 residues. CDR1 and CDR2 from the germline V gene are SGHVS and FNYEAQ. The chain's CDR3 is CASSLGQNTEAFF. The DNA of the CDR3 is TGTGCCAGCAGCTTAGGACAGAACACTGAAGCTTTCTTT.

As to this clone: At one end, the junction sequence differs from germline, possibly due to a read error. CDR3 bases: TGTGCCAGCAGCATCGAGTCAGGGACGGGATATAATGGGCAGTTCTTC. This gives the protein CASSIESGTGYNGQFF. The chain couples TRBV2 to TRBJ2-1; D may match TRBD1 or TRBD2 (5 bases each). Germline lookup yields CDR1 SNHLY and CDR2 FYNNEI. The CDR3 runs 16 residues.

The chain uses TRBV19 and TRBJ2-5; 8 nucleotides agree with TRBD1. V gave up 2 bases and J gave up 4 bases; unmatched junction bases: 0. Germline-derived CDR1 and CDR2 are LNHDA and SQIVND (reference sequence). The CDR3 has 13 residues. CDR3 DNA sequence: TGTGCCAGTAGTATACAGGGGGCAGAGACCCAGTACTTC. Protein product: CASSIQGAETQYF.

This clone occurred a few times. The chain links TRBV7-9 to TRBJ1-2, with D uncertain. The germline V gene has CDR1 SEHNR and CDR2 FQNEAQ (reference sequence). The CDR3 covers 13 residues. V lost 3 bases and J lost 2, with 7 bases in between. The CDR3 is CASSFRLNYGYTF. The CDR3 DNA reads as TGTGCCAGCAGCTTTAGGCTAAACTATGGCTACACCTTC.

The V gene is TRBV29-1, the J gene TRBJ2-1; TRBD1 is a possible D gene (6 bases). The CDR3 sequence is 12 residues long. Per the germline V gene, CDR1 is SQVTM and CDR2 is ANQGSEA. Trimming shortened V by 3 bases and J by 12 bases, and 15 bases separated the two germline ends. The DNA for the CDR3 is TGCAGCGTTGAGCGGACAGTCAGGGGGCAGTTCTTC. Its translation is CSVERTVRGQFF.

This sequence joins TRBV7-2 and TRBJ2-7, with a possible D match to TRBD1 (6 bases). The V gene's germline CDR1 is SGHTA and CDR2 FQGNSA. The CDR3 consists of 15 residues. V was cut by 1 base and J by 2 bases, with 12 bases left in between. The chain's CDR3 is CASSLGQVLAYEQYF. The CDR3 bases are TGTGCCAGCAGCTTAGGACAGGTTCTCGCCTACGAGCAGTACTTC.

The rearrangement links TRBV5-1 to TRBJ2-3, with D tentatively TRBD1 (6 bases). The V end was cut by 0 bases, the J end by 4 bases, with 6 bases between. This CDR3 has 13 amino acids. The V gene's germline CDR1 is SGHRS and CDR2 YFSETQ. The CDR3 coding sequence is TGCGCCAGCAGCTTGGAGGGGGCAGATACGCAGTATTTT. Its translation is CASSLEGADTQYF.